One T cell receptor (beta chain) is described in this entry. Which antigen it targets is not known. Germline is not matched at one junction end, which may reflect a read error. The CDR3 contains 14 residues, cysteine and phenylalanine counted. Only CDR3 DNA remains: 42 bases, in frame from the first base. According to the germline V gene (reference sequence), CDR1 reads SEHNR and CDR2 reads FQNEAQ. Library generation was performed with 5' RACE. Data came from an Illumina HiSeq 2500. The second PCR ran for about 6 to 12 cycles and used a J-beta primer mix along with a sample-barcoded 5' primer. A template-switch 5' adaptor carrying 12 random nucleotides introduced a unique molecular identifier onto each TCR beta cDNA molecule. Each sample yielded at least 2.5 million CDR3-containing paired-end reads. First-strand cDNA was synthesized from all RNA with the Mint cDNA synthesis kit, primed by a TRBC-specific oligonucleotide. Following uracil-DNA glycosylase treatment, all cDNA underwent a first 18-cycle PCR with the universal primers M1SS and BC2_uni_R. As for the authors' bioinformatics: Normalization of each sample was performed by random selection of 1 million high-quality reads, each carrying a distinct molecular identifier. Instead of being binned into consensus sequences, reads with shared molecular identifiers were discarded. MiTCR, run with a Q25 quality threshold and the strictest error-elimination algorithm, handled CDR3 identification, clonotype clustering and error correction. A nonparametric unseen species model with Euler transformation was used to estimate lower-bound total TCR beta diversity. TCRdb reran the public reads through fastp at Q25 and MiXCR, keeping productive beta chains. Every CDR3 protein is listed once, alongside the most common genes and DNA of its rows. These V and J calls rely on TCRdb rather than the paper's analysis. The sample table contains 1.5 million to 2 million distinct CDR3 sequences; only one count was recorded for about 35% of them. 10% to 12% of the sample comes from the top ten.

The data belong to a study of blood T cells in healthy people across ages (dated by TCRdb to about 2015). Context from the whole study: In model experiments, template switching captured roughly one uniquely barcoded TCR beta cDNA molecule for every two T cells. The study measured age-related changes in TCR beta repertoire diversity using deep sequencing normalized with unique cDNA molecular identifiers. The donors were divided into four age groups: young (average about 16 years), middle-aged (approximately 39), aged (around 59) and long-lived (about 79). Donors of different ages were randomly distributed across sequencing lanes to avoid experimental bias. Two additional independent replicas of 1 million unique cDNA reads from the same blood draw were analyzed for two donors (one aged 18 to 30 and one aged 80 or older). Results and caveats for the whole study, not just this receptor: Since profiling was done on bulk unsorted PBMCs, naive and antigen-experienced compartments could not be conclusively compared. As age increased, observed TCR beta diversity per million T cells dropped in a roughly linear way, and a significant reduction was already evident by age about 36. A strong correlation was found between observed TCR beta diversity and the percentage of naive T cells measured by flow cytometry. Compared with the aged group, more naive CD4+ T cells, fewer expanded clones and increased TCR diversity were shown by the long-lived group, suggesting age selection. Because the CMV infection status of the donors was unknown, age-related changes in expanded clonotypes may potentially have been confounded. Total diversity estimates from one million sequenced T cells were considered lower bounds and underestimates.

Systemically healthy Caucasian individuals from Russia, around 38 in total and aged about 6 to 90 years, were included as donors. About 10 milliliters of peripheral blood were drawn from each donor into EDTA-treated Vacutainer tubes. Ficoll-Paque density-gradient centrifugation was used to isolate PBMCs, with at least 7 million per sample. Total RNA, at least 6 micrograms per sample, was extracted from PBMCs with Trizol reagent. The percentages of naive CD45RAhigh/CD27high T cells were determined by flow cytometry on a PBMC aliquot from every donor. The V and J segments used are TRBV7-9 and TRBJ2-7; tentative D gene TRBD2, with 5 bases matching. TRBJ2-4 matches the DNA end more closely, so the J call is doubtful. This sequence was found in a woman aged 25 to 39 in good health. The sample comprised blood. The CDR3 is CASGLEGRKNIQYF. The DNA sequence follows: TGTGCCAGCGGCTTAGAGGGCAGGAAAAACATTCAGTACTTC.